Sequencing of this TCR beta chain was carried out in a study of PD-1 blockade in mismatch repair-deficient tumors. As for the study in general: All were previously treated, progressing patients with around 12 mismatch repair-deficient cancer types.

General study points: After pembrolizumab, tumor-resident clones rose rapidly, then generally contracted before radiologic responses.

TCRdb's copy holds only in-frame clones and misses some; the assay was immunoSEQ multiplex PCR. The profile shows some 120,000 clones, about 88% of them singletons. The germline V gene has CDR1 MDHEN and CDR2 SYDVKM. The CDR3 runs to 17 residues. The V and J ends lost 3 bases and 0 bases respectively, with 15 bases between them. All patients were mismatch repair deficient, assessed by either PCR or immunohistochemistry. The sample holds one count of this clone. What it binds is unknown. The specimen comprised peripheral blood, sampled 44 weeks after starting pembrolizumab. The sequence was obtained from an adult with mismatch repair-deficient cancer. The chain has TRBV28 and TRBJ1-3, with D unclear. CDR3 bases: TGTGCCAGCAGTTTGAGTATACCTTTTAGCTCTGGAAACACCATATATTTT. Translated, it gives CASSLSIPFSSGNTIYF.